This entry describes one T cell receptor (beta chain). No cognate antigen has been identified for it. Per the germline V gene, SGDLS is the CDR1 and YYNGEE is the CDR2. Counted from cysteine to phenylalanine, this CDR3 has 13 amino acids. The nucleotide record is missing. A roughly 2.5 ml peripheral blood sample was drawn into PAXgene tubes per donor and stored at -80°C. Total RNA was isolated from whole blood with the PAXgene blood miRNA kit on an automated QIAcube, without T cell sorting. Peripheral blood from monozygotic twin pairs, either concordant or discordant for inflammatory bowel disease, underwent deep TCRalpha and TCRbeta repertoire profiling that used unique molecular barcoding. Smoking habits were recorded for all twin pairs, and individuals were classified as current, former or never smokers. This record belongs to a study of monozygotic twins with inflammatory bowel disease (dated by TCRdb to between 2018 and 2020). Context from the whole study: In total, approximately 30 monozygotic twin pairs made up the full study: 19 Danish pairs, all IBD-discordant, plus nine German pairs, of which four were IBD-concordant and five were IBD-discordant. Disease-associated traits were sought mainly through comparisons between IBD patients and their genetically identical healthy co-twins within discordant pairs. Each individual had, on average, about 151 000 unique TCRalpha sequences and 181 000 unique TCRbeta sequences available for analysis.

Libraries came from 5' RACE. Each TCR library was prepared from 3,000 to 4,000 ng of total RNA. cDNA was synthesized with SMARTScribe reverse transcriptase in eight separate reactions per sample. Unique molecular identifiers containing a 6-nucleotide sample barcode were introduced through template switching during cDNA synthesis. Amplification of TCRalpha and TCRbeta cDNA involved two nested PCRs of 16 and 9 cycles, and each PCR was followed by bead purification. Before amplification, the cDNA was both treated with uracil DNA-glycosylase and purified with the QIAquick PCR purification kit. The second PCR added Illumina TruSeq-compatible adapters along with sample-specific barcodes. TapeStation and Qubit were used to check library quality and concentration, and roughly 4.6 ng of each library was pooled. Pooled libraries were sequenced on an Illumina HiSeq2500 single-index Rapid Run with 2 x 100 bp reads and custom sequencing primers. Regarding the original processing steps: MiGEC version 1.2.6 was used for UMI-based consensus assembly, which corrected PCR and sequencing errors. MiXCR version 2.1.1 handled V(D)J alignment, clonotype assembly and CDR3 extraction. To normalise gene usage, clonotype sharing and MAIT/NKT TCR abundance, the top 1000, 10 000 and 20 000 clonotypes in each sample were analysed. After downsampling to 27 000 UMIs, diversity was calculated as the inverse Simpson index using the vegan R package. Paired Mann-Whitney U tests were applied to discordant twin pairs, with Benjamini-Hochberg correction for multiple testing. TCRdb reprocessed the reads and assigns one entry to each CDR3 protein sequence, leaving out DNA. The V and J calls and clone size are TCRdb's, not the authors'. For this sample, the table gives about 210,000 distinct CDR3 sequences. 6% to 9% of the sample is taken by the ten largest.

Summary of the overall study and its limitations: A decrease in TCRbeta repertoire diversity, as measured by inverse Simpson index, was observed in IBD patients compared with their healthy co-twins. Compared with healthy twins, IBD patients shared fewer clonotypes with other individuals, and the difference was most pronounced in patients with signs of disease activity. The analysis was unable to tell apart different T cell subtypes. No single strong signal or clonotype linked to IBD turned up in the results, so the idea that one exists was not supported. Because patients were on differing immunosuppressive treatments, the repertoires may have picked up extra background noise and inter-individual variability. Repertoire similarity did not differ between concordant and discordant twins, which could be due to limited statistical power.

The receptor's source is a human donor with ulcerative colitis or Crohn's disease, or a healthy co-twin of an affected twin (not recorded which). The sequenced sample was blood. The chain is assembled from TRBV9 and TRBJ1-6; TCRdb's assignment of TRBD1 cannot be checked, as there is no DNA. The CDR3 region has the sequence CASSRQVYSPLHF.